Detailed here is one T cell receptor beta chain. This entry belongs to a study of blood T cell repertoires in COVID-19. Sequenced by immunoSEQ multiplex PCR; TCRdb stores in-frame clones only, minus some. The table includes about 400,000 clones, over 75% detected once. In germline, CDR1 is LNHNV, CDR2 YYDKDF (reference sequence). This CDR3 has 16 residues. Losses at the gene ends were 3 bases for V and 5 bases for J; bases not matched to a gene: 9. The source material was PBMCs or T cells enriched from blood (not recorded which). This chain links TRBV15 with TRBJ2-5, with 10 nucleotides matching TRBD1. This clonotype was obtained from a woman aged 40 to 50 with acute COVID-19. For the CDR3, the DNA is TGTGCCACCAGCAGTCCCTCCGGGACAGGGGCTGAGACCCAGTACTTC. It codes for CATSSPSGTGAETQYF.